This T cell receptor beta chain originates from a study of shared clonotypes between healthy human individuals. Germline V gene data show CDR1 as SGHRS and CDR2 as YFSETQ. The germline V and J ends were trimmed by 0 bases and 5 bases, with 11 bases remaining between them. The CDR3 is made up of 14 amino acids. Donors, healthy HIV-negative adults, lacked recent acute infections or vaccinations. Adult Caucasians living in Nashville, Tennessee made up all of the donors. What CD8 memory combined were CD45RO+ cells and CCR7-negative CD45RA+ TemRA cells. The assay was immunoSEQ multiplex PCR, and TCRdb's table has in-frame clones only and misses some. The data hold approximately 110,000 clones, with roughly 70% observed a single time.

The sequenced sample consisted of memory CD8+ T cells sorted from blood. Subset indicated: CD45RO+ cells pooled with CCR7-negative TemRA cells. The clonotype was recovered from a woman aged 25 to 39 in good health. The chain recombines TRBV5-1 with TRBJ2-5; maybe TRBD2 (5 bases). CDR3: CASSLEAPGETQYF. The CDR3 nucleotides are TGCGCCAGCAGCTTGGAGGCCCCGGGGGAGACCCAGTACTTC.